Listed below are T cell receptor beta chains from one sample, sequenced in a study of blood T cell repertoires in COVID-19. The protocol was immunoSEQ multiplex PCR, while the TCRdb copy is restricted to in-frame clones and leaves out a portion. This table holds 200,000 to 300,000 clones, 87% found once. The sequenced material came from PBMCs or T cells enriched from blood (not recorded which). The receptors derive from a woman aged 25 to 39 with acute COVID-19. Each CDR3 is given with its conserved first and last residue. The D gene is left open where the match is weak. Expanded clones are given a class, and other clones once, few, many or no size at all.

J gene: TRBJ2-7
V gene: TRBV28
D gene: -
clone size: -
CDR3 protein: CASSPITSQGLDEQYF
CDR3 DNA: TGTGCCAGCAGTCCCATCACCTCTCAGGGTTTAGACGAGCAGTACTTC

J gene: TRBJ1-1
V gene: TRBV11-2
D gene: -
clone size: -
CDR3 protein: CASSPRPTPVYNTEAFF
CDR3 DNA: TGTGCCAGCAGCCCTCGTCCAACCCCAGTATATAACACTGAAGCTTTCTTT

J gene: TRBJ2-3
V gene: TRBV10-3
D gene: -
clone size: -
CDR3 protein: CAISGGTRSTDTQYF
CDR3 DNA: TGTGCCATCAGTGGAGGGACAAGGAGCACAGATACGCAGTATTTT

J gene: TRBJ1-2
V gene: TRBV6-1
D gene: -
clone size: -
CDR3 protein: CASSEAGVGWRMFYGYTF
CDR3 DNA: TGTGCCAGCAGTGAAGCGGGCGTGGGGTGGAGGATGTTCTATGGCTACACCTTC

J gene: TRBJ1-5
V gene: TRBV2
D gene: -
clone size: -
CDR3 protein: CASNKQAGNQPQHF
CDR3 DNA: TGTGCCAGCAACAAGCAGGCAGGGAATCAGCCCCAGCATTTT

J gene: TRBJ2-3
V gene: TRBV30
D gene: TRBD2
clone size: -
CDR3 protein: CAWSFGGGRADTQYF
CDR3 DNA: TGTGCCTGGAGTTTCGGGGGGGGCCGGGCAGATACGCAGTATTTT

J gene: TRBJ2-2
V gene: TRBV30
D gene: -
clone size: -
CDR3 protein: CAWSVTSVGTGELFF
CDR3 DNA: TGTGCCTGGAGTGTGACTTCGGTGGGCACCGGGGAGCTGTTTTTT

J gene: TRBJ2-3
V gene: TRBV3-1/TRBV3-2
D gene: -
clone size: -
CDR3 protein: CASSPTQGTTDTQYF
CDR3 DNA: TGTGCCAGCAGCCCAACCCAGGGGACCACAGATACGCAGTATTTT

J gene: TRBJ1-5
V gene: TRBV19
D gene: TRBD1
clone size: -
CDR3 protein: CASSGLGQGSNQPQHF
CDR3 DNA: TGTGCCAGTAGTGGCCTGGGACAGGGAAGCAATCAGCCCCAGCATTTT

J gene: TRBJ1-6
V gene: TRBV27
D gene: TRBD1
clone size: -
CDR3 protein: CASSFTGAYNSPLHF
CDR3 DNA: TGTGCCAGCAGTTTTACAGGGGCCTATAATTCACCCCTCCACTTT

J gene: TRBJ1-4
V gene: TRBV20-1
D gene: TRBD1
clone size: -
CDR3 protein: CSASGTGREKLFF
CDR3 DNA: TGCAGTGCTAGTGGGACAGGGCGGGAAAAACTGTTTTTT

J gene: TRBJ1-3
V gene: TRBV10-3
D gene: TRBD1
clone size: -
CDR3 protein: CAIRIGQGGNTIYF
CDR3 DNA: TGTGCCATCAGGATCGGACAGGGTGGAAACACCATATATTTT

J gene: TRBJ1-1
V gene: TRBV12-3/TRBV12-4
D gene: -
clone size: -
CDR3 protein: CASSFTAHTEAFF
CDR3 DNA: TGTGCCAGCAGTTTCACAGCTCACACTGAAGCTTTCTTT

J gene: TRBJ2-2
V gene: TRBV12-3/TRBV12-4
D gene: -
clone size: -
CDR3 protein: CASSGGGRGELFF
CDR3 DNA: TGTGCCAGCAGTGGGGGGGGCCGGGGGGAGCTGTTTTTT

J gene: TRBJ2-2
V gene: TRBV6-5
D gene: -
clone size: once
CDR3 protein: CASSWGGNTGELFF
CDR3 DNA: TGTGCCAGCAGTTGGGGAGGGAACACCGGGGAGCTGTTTTTT

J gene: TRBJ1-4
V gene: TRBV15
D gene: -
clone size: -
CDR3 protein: CATSSLTTNEKLFF
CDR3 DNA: TGTGCCACCAGCAGCTTAACAACTAATGAAAAACTGTTTTTT

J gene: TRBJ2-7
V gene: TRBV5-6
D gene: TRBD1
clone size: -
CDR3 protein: CASSSIIQGSHEQYF
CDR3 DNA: TGTGCCAGCAGCTCCATAATACAGGGGTCCCACGAGCAGTACTTC

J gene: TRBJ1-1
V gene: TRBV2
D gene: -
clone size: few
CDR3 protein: CASSEKGGGVTEAFF
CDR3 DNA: TGTGCCAGCAGTGAGAAGGGAGGGGGAGTTACTGAAGCTTTCTTT

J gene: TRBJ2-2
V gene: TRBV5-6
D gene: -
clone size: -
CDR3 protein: CASSFPQGERTGELFF
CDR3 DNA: TGTGCCAGCAGCTTTCCACAGGGAGAGCGAACCGGGGAGCTGTTTTTT

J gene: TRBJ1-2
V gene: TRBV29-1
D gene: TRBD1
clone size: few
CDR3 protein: CSVYQGDNYGYTF
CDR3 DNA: TGCAGCGTTTATCAGGGGGATAACTATGGCTACACCTTC

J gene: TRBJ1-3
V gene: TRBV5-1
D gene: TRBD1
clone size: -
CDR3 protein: CASSLTDRGSWDTIYF
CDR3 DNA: TGCGCCAGCAGCCTGACCGACAGGGGATCGTGGGACACCATATATTTT

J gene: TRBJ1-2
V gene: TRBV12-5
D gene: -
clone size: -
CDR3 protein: CASGQSQGLDGYTF
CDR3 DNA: TGTGCTAGTGGGCAATCCCAGGGGCTCGATGGCTACACCTTC

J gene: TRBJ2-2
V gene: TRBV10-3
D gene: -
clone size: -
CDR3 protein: CAISTPDTGELFF
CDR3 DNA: TGTGCCATCAGCACACCAGACACCGGGGAGCTGTTTTTT

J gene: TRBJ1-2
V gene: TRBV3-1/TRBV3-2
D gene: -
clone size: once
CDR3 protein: CASSQGTFYGYTF
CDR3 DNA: TGTGCCAGCAGCCAAGGGACATTCTATGGCTACACCTTC

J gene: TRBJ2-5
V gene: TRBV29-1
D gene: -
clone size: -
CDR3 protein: CSVEGGRGQQAAQYF
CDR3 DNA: TGCAGCGTTGAGGGGGGTCGGGGACAGCAAGCGGCCCAGTACTTC

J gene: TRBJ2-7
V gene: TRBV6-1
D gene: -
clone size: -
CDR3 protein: CASSEGAGQSYEQYF
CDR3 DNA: TGTGCCAGCAGTGAAGGGGCAGGGCAATCCTACGAGCAGTACTTC